One sample yielded the 28 T cell receptor beta chains listed below, sequenced in a study of post-analysis software for immune sequencing data. General study points: Five TRBV segments occurring more often in patients than controls included TRBV5-6, TRBV5-1 and TRBV20-1.

Unique molecular identifiers featured in each of the TCR beta cDNA libraries. Via MiXCR, TCRdb re-called the PCR reads, giving one row per CDR3 protein. The table shows hundreds of thousands of distinct CDR3 sequences, with 44% occurring only once. Their specific antigens are unknown. The specimen sequenced was blood. These receptors came from a girl aged 5 to 17 with multiple sclerosis.

This chain links TRBV20-1 with TRBJ1-2; 7 nucleotides line up with TRBD1. Germline assignment: CDR1 DFQATT and CDR2 SNEGSKA (reference sequence). The CDR3 runs to 13 residues. V lost 0 bases and J lost 7; bases outside the gene matches: 5. The CDR3 sequence: CSARELQGIGYTF. The CDR3 DNA sequence: TGCAGTGCTAGAGAGTTACAGGGGATTGGCTACACCTTC.

The rearrangement links TRBV27 to TRBJ1-2; TRBD1 is a possible D gene (5 bases). The germline gives CDR1 MNHEY, CDR2 SMNVEV (reference sequence). The CDR3 is made up of 12 amino acids. V was trimmed by 5 bases and J by 8 bases, leaving 12 bases between them. CDR3 region: CASSRGGRGYTF. DNA for the CDR3: TGTGCCAGCAGTAGGGGAGGACGAGGCTACACCTTC.

This chain joins TRBV10-3 and TRBJ1-4; D is undetermined. The CDR3 spans 13 residues. The V and J ends lost 10 bases and 7 bases respectively, with 16 bases between them. Germline assignment: CDR1 ENHRY and CDR2 SYGVKD. CDR3 sequence: CATRRDVGEKLFF. CDR3 in DNA: TGTGCCACTAGGAGGGATGTGGGTGAAAAACTGTTTTTT.

In its sample, this clonotype was seen a few times. The CDR3 spells CASSLQHYEQYF. The DNA of the CDR3 is TGTGCCAGCAGTTTACAGCATTACGAGCAGTACTTC. J is TRBJ2-7 and V is TRBV12-3 or TRBV12-4; D remains ambiguous. The V and J ends lost 2 bases and 4 bases respectively, with 6 bases between them. CDR3 length: 12 amino acids.

V gene TRBV4-1 combines with J gene TRBJ2-1; D ambiguous. Germline values: CDR1 MGHRA, CDR2 YSYEKL. The CDR3 covers 14 residues. The V and J ends lost 6 bases and 7 bases respectively, with 16 bases between them. The CDR3 DNA follows: TGCGCCAGCAGATTCGTGACACCGTCGAATGAGCAGTTCTTC. It yields the protein CASRFVTPSNEQFF.

J is TRBJ2-1 and V is TRBV29-1, with D possibly being TRBD2 (5 bases). V was shortened by 0 bases and J by 9 bases, with 21 bases between the two germline ends. The germline CDR1 and CDR2 sequences are SQVTM and ANQGSEA. The CDR3 is 16 amino acids. This CDR3 reads CSVEDLGGLPSSEQFF. CDR3 coding DNA: TGCAGCGTTGAAGATCTGGGCGGACTCCCGTCGAGTGAGCAGTTCTTC.

The chain joins TRBV2 to TRBJ2-5, with D perhaps TRBD2 (5 bases). Germline assignment: CDR1 SNHLY and CDR2 FYNNEI. The CDR3 runs to 10 residues. V lost 7 bases, J lost 11 bases, and 11 bases lay in between. In DNA, the CDR3 is TGTGCCAGCACCTTCGGGGAGCAGTACTTC. Encoded protein: CASTFGEQYF.

In this sample, this clonotype turned up many times. The rearrangement uses TRBV20-1 and TRBJ2-3; D not certain. CDR3 length equals 10 residues. CDR1 DFQATT and CDR2 SNEGSKA come from the germline V gene (reference sequence). V was cut by 5 bases and J by 3 bases, with 3 bases left in between. Here the CDR3 reads CSARTDTQYF. The CDR3, as DNA: TGCAGTGCTCGTACAGATACGCAGTATTTT.

This clonotype was seen more than once but under ten times. This chain connects TRBV20-1 to TRBJ2-7, with 9 bases lining up with TRBD2. CDR1 and CDR2 from the germline V gene are DFQATT and SNEGSKA (reference sequence). The CDR3 totals 13 residues. V gave up 2 bases and J gave up 4 bases; unmatched junction bases: 3. CDR3 loop: CSARLAGMYEQYF. The CDR3 DNA is TGCAGTGCTAGACTAGCGGGGATGTACGAGCAGTACTTC.

A few counts support this clonotype. CDR3 amino acids: CASKSTGNYEQYF. The CDR3 coding sequence is TGTGCCAGCAAGTCGACAGGTAACTACGAGCAGTACTTC. V usage is TRBV6-1 and J usage is TRBJ2-7; D may be TRBD1 (6 bases). The CDR3 is 13 residues long. The germline V gene encodes CDR1 MNHNS and CDR2 SASEGT. Trimming shortened V by 7 bases and J by 3 bases, and 13 bases separated the two germline ends.

The CDR3 spells CASGKGVNYGYTF. As DNA, the CDR3 is TGTGCCAGCGGAAAGGGGGTTAACTATGGCTACACCTTC. This chain connects TRBV14 to TRBJ1-2; a possible D gene is TRBD1 (6 bases). CDR3 length equals 13 residues. V shed 8 bases and J shed 1 base, with 11 bases lying between them. Looked up from germline, CDR1 is SGHDN and CDR2 is FVKESK.

The chain couples TRBV5-5 to TRBJ1-6; the D gene is possibly TRBD1 (5 bases). The length of the CDR3 is 17 residues. The germline V gene encodes CDR1 SGHKS and CDR2 YYEKEE (reference sequence). V lost 2 bases to trimming and J lost 0 bases, with 12 bases between them. CDR3 amino acids: CASSLIYRSSYNSPLHF. CDR3 coding DNA: TGTGCCAGCAGCTTAATATACAGGAGCTCCTATAATTCACCCCTCCACTTT. The full variable domain, rest sourced from reference TRBV5-5 and TRBJ1-6, is DAGVTQSPTHLIKTRGQQVTLRCSPISGHKSVSWYQQVLGQGPQFIFQYYEKEERGRGNFPDRFSARQFPNYSSELNVNALLLGDSALYLCASSLIYRSSYNSPLHFGNGTRLTVT.

This clonotype was recorded a few times. The germline gene is not matched at one end of the junction; a read error may be the cause. The J gene is TRBJ2-6, the V gene TRBV27, with a tentative D call TRBD1 (6 bases). The CDR3 sequence is 16 residues long. The germline gives CDR1 MNHEY, CDR2 SMNVEV (reference sequence). The CDR3 loop reads CASSLLGGTGANVLAF. The CDR3 bases are TGTGCCAGCAGTTTATTAGGGGGAACTGGGGCCAACGTCCTGGCTTTC. Full variable domain (missing parts from reference TRBV27 and TRBJ2-6): EAQVTQNPRYLITVTGKKLTVTCSQNMNHEYMSWYRQDPGLGLRQIYYSMNVEVTDKGDVPEGYKVSRKEKRNFPLILESPSPNQTSLYFCASSLLGGTGANVLAFGAGSRLTVL.

The CDR3 loop is CASSTFGGGFNNEQFF. CDR3 sequence (DNA): TGTGCCAGCAGCACATTCGGGGGGGGCTTCAACAATGAGCAGTTCTTC. The chain recombines TRBV7-9 with TRBJ2-1; 8 bases align to TRBD2. V shed 5 bases and J 5 bases; nucleotides not matched to a gene: 11. The CDR3 extends over 16 amino acids. The germline CDR1 and CDR2 sequences are SEHNR and FQNEAQ (reference sequence).

The rearrangement joins TRBV13 to TRBJ2-1, with no clear D. Germline V lookup: CDR1 PRHDT, CDR2 FYEKMQ (reference sequence). Between the trimmed V and J ends, which lost 0 bases and 10 bases, there was a span of 13 bases. CDR3 size: 14 residues. CDR3 sequence: CASSLGRMTAEQFF. The CDR3 nucleotides read TGTGCCAGCAGCTTAGGCCGAATGACGGCGGAGCAGTTCTTC.

This clonotype was detected only a few times. CDR3 sequence (DNA): TGTGCCAGCAGCCGACAGGGGCCCCAAGAGACCCAGTACTTC. It specifies CASSRQGPQETQYF. The chain combines TRBV7-9 with TRBJ2-5; 8 nucleotides agree with TRBD1. Germline V gene sequence: CDR1 SEHNR, CDR2 FQNEAQ (reference sequence). V lost 5 bases, J lost 1 base, and 3 bases stayed unmatched. The CDR3 is 14 residues long. The variable domain in full, with the rest retrieved from reference TRBV7-9 and TRBJ2-5, is DTGVSQNPRHKITKRGQNVTFRCDPISEHNRLYWYRQTLGQGPEFLTYFQNEAQLEKSRLLSDRFSAERPKGSFSTLEIQRTEQGDSAMYLCASSRQGPQETQYFGPGTRLLVL.

This chain links TRBV11-2 with TRBJ2-6; D is undetermined. CDR3 length: 15 amino acids. V was cut by 4 bases and J by 0 bases, with 7 bases left in between. CDR1 is SGHAT and CDR2 is FQNNGV in the germline V gene. CDR3 amino acids: CASSYEVSGANVLTF. CDR3 coding DNA: TGTGCCAGCAGCTACGAGGTCTCTGGGGCCAACGTCCTGACTTTC.

The V and J genes are TRBV5-1 and TRBJ2-3, with 11 bases that match TRBD2. The trim removed 0 bases at V and 4 bases at J, leaving 4 bases unmatched. Germline V gives CDR1 SGHRS, CDR2 YFSETQ. The CDR3 is 16 amino acids. The CDR3, as DNA: TGCGCCAGCAGCTTGGGACTAGCGGGACATCCAGATACGCAGTATTTT. Its protein product is CASSLGLAGHPDTQYF.

A few counts support this clonotype. V usage is TRBV10-2 and J usage is TRBJ2-5; D might be TRBD2 (6 bases). The CDR3 length is 15 residues. Germline values: CDR1 WSHSY, CDR2 SAAADI. Trimming left V 3 bases short and J 5 bases short, with 16 bases between. The CDR3 region is CASSEPRLGYETQYF. In nucleotides, the CDR3 is TGCGCCAGCAGTGAACCGAGACTAGGATATGAGACCCAGTACTTC.

Only a few counts were recorded for this clonotype. This chain links TRBV5-1 with TRBJ2-3; TRBD2 might be the D (5 bases). CDR1 is SGHRS, CDR2 YFSETQ, per germline. V was cut by 2 bases and J by 1 base, with 14 bases left in between. The CDR3 runs 16 residues. CDR3 in amino acids: CASSLLSGAGTDTQYF. Written as DNA, the CDR3 is TGCGCCAGCAGCTTATTAAGCGGAGCCGGCACAGATACGCAGTATTTT.

The CDR3 DNA is TGTGCCACATGGGGCGGGGATGGGGAGGGCTACGAGCAGTACTTC. This translates into CATWGGDGEGYEQYF. V and J are TRBV28 and TRBJ2-7, with 7 positions matching TRBD2. Germline V CDR1 and CDR2: MDHEN, SYDVKM. Losses at the gene ends were 10 bases for V and 3 bases for J; bases not matched to a gene: 15. The CDR3 covers 15 residues.

This chain connects TRBV7-3 to TRBJ2-1; TRBD2 agrees at 8 bases. In germline, CDR1 is SGHTA, CDR2 FQGTGA. V trimming: 5 bases; J trimming: 10 bases; junction bases outside the gene matches: 4. This CDR3 spans 12 amino acids. DNA of the CDR3: TGTGCCAGCAGCATTACTAGCGGCGAGCAGTTCTTC. It translates to CASSITSGEQFF.

The chain uses TRBV5-1 and TRBJ1-2, with a possible D match to TRBD1 (5 bases). CDR1 is SGHRS, CDR2 YFSETQ, per germline. The V end lost 4 bases, the J end lost 2 bases, and 9 bases lay between the germline ends. This CDR3 is 13 amino acids long. In DNA, the CDR3 is TGCGCCAGCAGCCGGTGGGGGAACTATGGCTACACCTTC. As protein: CASSRWGNYGYTF.

This chain connects TRBV7-6 to TRBJ2-5, with D perhaps TRBD2 (5 bases). The CDR3 contains 14 residues. Germline V gene sequence: CDR1 SGHVS, CDR2 FNYEAQ. The ends were cut back, 5 bases at V and 5 bases at J, with 15 bases in the middle. CDR3 protein: CASSHGVGLETQYF. In DNA, the CDR3 is TGTGCCAGCAGCCACGGGGTAGGGTTGGAGACCCAGTACTTC.

This clonotype was counted only a few times. V gene TRBV29-1 combines with J gene TRBJ1-1; no firm D call. The CDR3 sequence is 11 residues long. V gave up 4 bases and J gave up 6 bases, with 9 bases separating them. In germline, CDR1 is SQVTM, CDR2 ANQGSEA. CDR3 sequence: CSVVFVAEAFF. The DNA of the CDR3 is TGCAGCGTTGTATTTGTCGCTGAAGCTTTCTTT.

This clonotype was picked up a small number of times. The genes are TRBV6-4 and TRBJ2-3; 11 bases agree with TRBD1. The CDR3 runs 15 residues. The J segment lost 2 bases and the V segment lost 2 bases, leaving 0 bases of the junction unmatched. Germline V gene lookup returns CDR1 MRHNA and CDR2 SNTAGT. The CDR3 region is CASSDGQGATDTQYF. Written as DNA, the CDR3 is TGTGCCAGCAGTGACGGACAGGGGGCCACAGATACGCAGTATTTT.

This clonotype has a handful of counts. The genes are TRBV20-1 and TRBJ1-2; TRBD1 might be the D (6 bases). The CDR3 covers 12 residues. The V end was cut by 5 bases, the J end by 8 bases, with 15 bases between. Looked up from germline, CDR1 is DFQATT and CDR2 is SNEGSKA (reference sequence). CDR3 sequence (DNA): TGCAGTGCTTGGGACACGGAGTCGGGCTACACCTTC. Translated, it gives CSAWDTESGYTF.

This clonotype was recorded a few times. The gene calls are TRBV7-2 and TRBJ2-5, with a possible D match to TRBD2 (6 bases). The V gene lost 1 base and the J gene lost 2 bases, with 14 bases spanning the gap. CDR3 length: 16 amino acids. From germline, CDR1 is SGHTA and CDR2 FQGNSA. The CDR3 loop reads CASSLGASAGQETQYF. The CDR3 bases are TGTGCCAGCAGCTTAGGGGCTAGCGCGGGGCAAGAGACCCAGTACTTC.